A selection of T cell receptor beta chains follows, all from one sample in a study of blood T cells in healthy people across ages. TCRdb re-analysed the 5' RACE reads in MiXCR, keeping a single row per CDR3 protein. The repertoire includes 550,000 to 650,000 distinct CDR3 sequences, about a quarter of them detected once, and approximately 3.7% sits in the top ten. The same sample was also studied in work on T cells of mothers and their children.

Sequences were obtained from blood. The receptor set was obtained from a boy aged 2-15 years in good health. CDR3s include the opening cysteine and the closing phenylalanine or tryptophan. The order of the fields is J gene, D gene, CDR3 length, clone size, V gene, CDR3 DNA, CDR3 protein. The D gene is left open where the match is weak. Rows give clone size only sometimes, using once, few, many, or a class for an expanded clone.

TRBJ2-7	TRBD1	15	.	TRBV4-2	TGTGCCAGCAGCCAAGATATTGGACAGGCCTACGAGCAGTACTTC	CASSQDIGQAYEQYF
TRBJ1-6	.	14	few	TRBV6-5	TGTGCCAGCAGTCTGGACCCAGGGGACTCACCCCTCCACTTT	CASSLDPGDSPLHF
TRBJ2-7	.	13	few	TRBV20-1	TGCAGTGCCGTGAGCGCTAGCTGGTACGAGCAGTACTTC	CSAVSASWYEQYF
TRBJ2-7	TRBD1	14	.	TRBV12-3/TRBV12-4	TGTGCCACCTCGAAGGGACAGGGAGGTCACGAGCAGTACTTC	CATSKGQGGHEQYF
TRBJ2-7	.	13	once	TRBV20-1	TGCAGTGCTAAACTGGGACTTACCTACGAGCAGTACTTC	CSAKLGLTYEQYF
TRBJ1-1	.	13	few	TRBV19	TGTGCCAGTAATTCAGGGGAGTTTGGTGAAGCTTTCTTT	CASNSGEFGEAFF
TRBJ2-1	TRBD2	15	few	TRBV10-3	TGTGCCATCAGGGCCGGGACTAGCGGGAGTGGAGAGCAGTTCTTC	CAIRAGTSGSGEQFF
TRBJ2-7	.	16	.	TRBV6-2/TRBV6-3	TGTGCCAGCAGTTACTCTGGGGGGCTCCTCGCCTACGAGCAGTACTTC	CASSYSGGLLAYEQYF
TRBJ2-3	.	14	few	TRBV5-5	TGTGCCAGCAGCTATGACACTCGCACAGATACGCAGTATTTT	CASSYDTRTDTQYF
TRBJ2-1	.	13	few	TRBV6-2/TRBV6-3	TGTGCCGCCGGAACAGGGTCCAACAATGAGCAGTTCTTC	CAAGTGSNNEQFF
TRBJ1-3	.	15	.	TRBV13	TGTGCCAGCAGCTTAGGCGACAGCCGTAGAAACACCATATATTTT	CASSLGDSRRNTIYF
TRBJ1-1	.	15	.	TRBV18	TGTGCCAGCTCACCGTGGGGGGGGCAAGTCACTGAAGCTTTCTTT	CASSPWGGQVTEAFF
TRBJ2-5	TRBD2	14	few	TRBV20-1	TGCAGTGCTCCAATAGGGAGGGTTGGTGAAGCCCAGTACTTC	CSAPIGRVGEAQYF
TRBJ2-3	.	14	few	TRBV29-1	TGCAGCGGACGGGGGGACAGAAGCACAGATACGCAGTATTTT	CSGRGDRSTDTQYF
TRBJ1-2	.	17	.	TRBV5-6	TGTGCCAGCAGCCGGACGGGGACTGGGGTCGGAAATTATGGCTACACCTTC	CASSRTGTGVGNYGYTF
TRBJ2-3	.	14	.	TRBV7-2	TGTGCCAGCAGCTTACAACAGAGTCAAGAGACCCAGTACTTT	CASSLQQSQETQYF
TRBJ2-1	.	15	many	TRBV6-2/TRBV6-3	TGTGCCAGCAGTTACGAGTATAATCTTTACAATGAGCAGTTCTTC	CASSYEYNLYNEQFF
TRBJ1-2	.	14	.	TRBV15	TGTGCCACCAGCAGAGATCAGGCAGGAGGTGGCCACACCTTC	CATSRDQAGGGHTF
TRBJ2-7	.	11	few	TRBV29-1	TGCAGCGTTGGGGAGACTAGCGAGCAGTACTTC	CSVGETSEQYF
TRBJ2-3	.	15	.	TRBV5-6	TGTGCCAGCAGCTTGGCGGCTAGCCCCACAGATACGCAGTATTTT	CASSLAASPTDTQYF
TRBJ1-6	.	13	few	TRBV4-3	TGCGCCAGCAGCCAAGACATCTATTCACCCCTCCACTTT	CASSQDIYSPLHF
TRBJ1-4	.	14	few	TRBV5-1	TGCGCCAGCAGCTCCGGGACACACGGGGAAAAACTGTTTTTT	CASSSGTHGEKLFF
TRBJ1-6	.	15	.	TRBV7-2	TGTGCCAGCAGCCAGGGGTATCTTCCTAATTCACCCCTCCACTTT	CASSQGYLPNSPLHF
TRBJ2-1	TRBD2	14	few	TRBV29-1	TGCAGCGCCTACCGACTAGCGGAATGGAATGAGCAGTTCTTC	CSAYRLAEWNEQFF
TRBJ1-4	TRBD1	15	.	TRBV20-1	TGCGGTGCTAGAGACCAGACAGGGGATGATGAAAAACTGTTTTTT	CGARDQTGDDEKLFF
TRBJ1-2	TRBD1	15	.	TRBV12-3/TRBV12-4	TGTGCCAGCAGCCAACCGGGACAGGGGGCCCAGGGCTACACCTTC	CASSQPGQGAQGYTF
TRBJ2-5	TRBD2	16	few	TRBV6-2/TRBV6-3	TGTGCCAGCAGTCCAGGACTAGCGCGAAACCAAGAGACCCAGTACTTC	CASSPGLARNQETQYF
TRBJ2-5	TRBD2	14	.	TRBV9	TGTGCCAGCAGCGTAGGCGGGAGAACGCAGACCCAGTACTTC	CASSVGGRTQTQYF
TRBJ2-1	.	15	.	TRBV7-6	TGTGCCAGCAGCTTAGCGCTGGGGAATTACAATGAGCAGTTCTTC	CASSLALGNYNEQFF
TRBJ2-5	.	12	few	TRBV6-5	TGTGCCTCGGGGCGGAACCAAGAGACCCAGTACTTC	CASGRNQETQYF
TRBJ1-5	.	18	.	TRBV6-2/TRBV6-3	TGTGCCGCCGGGGGCAGCCCTTTTTCGCTAGGGGGGAGGCAGCCCCAGCATTTT	CAAGGSPFSLGGRQPQHF
TRBJ2-7	TRBD1	13	few	TRBV29-1	TGCAGCGTTGGCGAGACAGGGTACTACGAGCAGTACTTC	CSVGETGYYEQYF
TRBJ1-1	.	14	.	TRBV30	TGTGCCTCTATCCCGGGACATCGATACACTGAAGCTTTCTTT	CASIPGHRYTEAFF
TRBJ2-3	TRBD2	20	few	TRBV7-6	TGTGCCAGCAGCCTCCGATCCCCTCAACTAGCGGGAGGGGGGACAGATACGCAGTATTTT	CASSLRSPQLAGGGTDTQYF
TRBJ1-2	.	15	few	TRBV5-1	TGCGCCAGCAGCCCTCGGGCCACTTTAGGGTATGGCTACACCTTC	CASSPRATLGYGYTF
TRBJ2-7	.	13	few	TRBV28	TGTGCCAGCAGGGAGGGACAGCCCTACGAGCAGTACTTC	CASREGQPYEQYF
TRBJ2-5	.	12	.	TRBV20-1	TGCAGTGCGGGGGACGCAGCAAAGGCCCAGTACTTC	CSAGDAAKAQYF
TRBJ2-5	.	13	many	TRBV7-2	TGTGCCAGCAGCTTACGACGTCAAGAGACCCAGTACTTC	CASSLRRQETQYF
TRBJ2-5	TRBD2	14	.	TRBV7-6	TGTGCCAGCAGCCCGCTCGGGGGGCAAGAGACCCAGTACTTC	CASSPLGGQETQYF
TRBJ2-2	.	14	many	TRBV24-1	TGTGCCACCAGTGATCACAGGGACACCGGGGAGCTGTTTTTT	CATSDHRDTGELFF
TRBJ2-1	.	17	.	TRBV12-5	TGTGCTAGTGGTTTGGTGTTCATAGGGGGGAGAAGGATAGGGAAGTTCTTC	CASGLVFIGGRRIGKFF
TRBJ1-3	.	14	.	TRBV10-3	TGTGCCATCACTGGAGGGGGCTCTGGAAACACCATATATTTT	CAITGGGSGNTIYF
TRBJ2-1	TRBD2	19	.	TRBV6-1	TGTGCCAGCAGGCCGTCCCCGGGACTAGCGGGGGGGAAATACAATGAGCAGTTCTTC	CASRPSPGLAGGKYNEQFF
TRBJ1-2	.	17	.	TRBV15	TGTGCCACCAGCAGAGATCGTAGGGCAGGGTCTTACTATGGCTACACCTTC	CATSRDRRAGSYYGYTF
TRBJ2-1	.	14	few	TRBV20-1	TGCAGTGCTAGAGACCCTTCCCTGTGGAATGAGCAGTTCTTC	CSARDPSLWNEQFF
TRBJ2-5	TRBD1	16	few	TRBV27	TGTGCCAGCAGTTTACGGAACAGGGGGTTAGCAGAGACCCAGTACTTC	CASSLRNRGLAETQYF